The present T cell receptor (beta chain) was sequenced within a study of metastatic and nonmetastatic thyroid tumors. Study-level information: Repertoire comparison spanned blood and tumor or nodule tissue of malignant and benign thyroid patients. Regarding the study as a whole: Compared with benign nodules, malignant thyroid tumors were reported to have significantly higher TCR beta diversity in both blood and tumor.

This clone was detected many times. What it recognizes is unknown. This may be a read error, as it is one base from a much larger clone. Among the patients, none had received any treatment before thyroid surgery. Through MiXCR, TCRdb re-clonotyped the PCR reads. The data hold tens of thousands of clones, with 24% observed a single time. J gave up 2 bases and V 4 bases, and 5 bases lay outside the gene matches. The CDR3 totals 15 residues. Per the germline V gene, CDR1 is SGHNT and CDR2 is YYREEE (reference sequence). The sequence came from a female donor with papillary thyroid cancer or a benign thyroid nodule (not recorded which). Some clones in this sample may be carry-over from other donors' samples. The chain combines TRBV5-4 with TRBJ2-7; 11 bases map to TRBD2. What was sequenced was tumor tissue. CDR3 loop: CASSPSTSGTYEQYF. Written as DNA, the CDR3 is TGTGCCAGCAGCCCCTCGACTAGCGGGACCTACGAGCAGTACTTC.